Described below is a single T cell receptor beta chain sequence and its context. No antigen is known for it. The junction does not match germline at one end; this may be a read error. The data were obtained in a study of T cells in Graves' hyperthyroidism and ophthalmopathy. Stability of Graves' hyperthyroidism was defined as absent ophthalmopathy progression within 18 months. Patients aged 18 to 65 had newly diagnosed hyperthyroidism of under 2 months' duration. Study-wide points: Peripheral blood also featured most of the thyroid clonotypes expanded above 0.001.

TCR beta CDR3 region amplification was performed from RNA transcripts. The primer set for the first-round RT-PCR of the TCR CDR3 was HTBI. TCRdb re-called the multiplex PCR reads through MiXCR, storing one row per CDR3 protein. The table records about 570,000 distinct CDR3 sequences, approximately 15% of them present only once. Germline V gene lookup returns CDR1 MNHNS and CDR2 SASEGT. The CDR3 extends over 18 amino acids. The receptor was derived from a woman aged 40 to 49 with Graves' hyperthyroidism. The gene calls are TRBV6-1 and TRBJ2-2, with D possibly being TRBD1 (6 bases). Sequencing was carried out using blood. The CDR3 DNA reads TGTGCCGGCAGTCGAACGGGTAGGGACACCAGGAACACCGGGGAGCTGTTTTTT. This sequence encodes CAGSRTGRDTRNTGELFF.